Listed below are T cell receptor beta chains from one sample, sequenced in a study of tumor-infiltrating lymphocytes in primary liver carcinoma. TCRdb independently ran MiXCR on the multiplex PCR reads; one entry per CDR3 protein. The sample yields some 190,000 distinct CDR3 sequences, less than 65% seen once. The sample was peripheral blood. The receptors stem from a man aged 35 to 55 with primary liver carcinoma and hepatitis B virus infection. CDR3s leave out the opening cysteine and the closing phenylalanine or tryptophan.

J | V | length | CDR3
TRBJ1-1 | TRBV6-2/TRBV6-3 | 11 | ASCRQGHTEAF
TRBJ2-7 | TRBV6-5 | 13 | ASSYSTRGEGEQY
TRBJ1-1 | TRBV2 | 12 | ATRPNQENTEAF
TRBJ2-7 | TRBV29-1 | 9 | SVDREGEQY
TRBJ2-2 | TRBV29-1 | 11 | SVQGARTGELF
TRBJ2-7 | TRBV7-9 | 13 | ASSSGRERSYEQY
TRBJ2-3 | TRBV29-1 | 14 | SVEKGGASGTDTQY
TRBJ2-1 | TRBV11-2 | 11 | ASSTPGGDQQF
TRBJ1-1 | TRBV11-2 | 10 | ARSLTNTEAF
TRBJ2-5 | TRBV12-3/TRBV12-4 | 11 | ASTQGRRGTQY
TRBJ2-1 | TRBV4-1 | 14 | ASSQDQLAGRDEQF
NA | TRBV29-1 | 11 | NAVGTGGETQY
TRBJ2-3 | TRBV11-2 | 12 | ASSPQAPPDTQY
TRBJ1-1 | TRBV4-1 | 14 | ASSHSTAERNTEAF
TRBJ2-7 | TRBV11-2 | 13 | VSSTSGTAAYEQY
TRBJ2-7 | TRBV4-2 | 13 | ASTQASREPYEQY
TRBJ2-7 | TRBV28 | 10 | ASSLTTDEQY
TRBJ2-5 | TRBV11-2 | 11 | ACSEDFQETQY
TRBJ1-2 | TRBV6-1 | 12 | ASSRSTESYGYT
TRBJ1-4 | TRBV6-5 | 13 | ASSYSGGQAEKLS
TRBJ1-3 | TRBV6-1 | 14 | ASSDPTELSRNTIY
TRBJ1-5 | TRBV28 | 10 | ASRPGNQPQH
TRBJ2-3 | TRBV11-2 | 14 | AGSNLQGARTDTHY
TRBJ2-7 | TRBV29-1 | 13 | SVGPTSGGSYEQY
TRBJ2-1 | TRBV6-6 | 12 | ASSHRLADNEQF
TRBJ2-7 | TRBV10-3 | 13 | AISEETSGTYEQY